These T cell receptor beta chains were read from a single sample in a study of tumour-infiltrating T cells in Burkitt lymphoma. Profiling relied on immunoSEQ multiplex PCR, and the TCRdb table lists in-frame clones only, not all of them. The data hold around 45,000 clones, with around 29% observed a single time. Source material: tumor tissue. The receptors were sampled from a human donor with Burkitt lymphoma. Each CDR3 is given with its conserved first and last residue. D genes are given only for firm matches. Size tells how often a clone was seen (once, few, many) or the class of an expanded clone, and some rows leave it out.

v_gene: TRBV2; abundance: .; d_gene: .; len: 11; j_gene: TRBJ1-2; CDR3aa: CASRIGDGYTF; CDR3nt: TGTGCCAGCAGAATCGGTGATGGCTACACCTTC
v_gene: TRBV5-1; abundance: .; d_gene: TRBD1; len: 14; j_gene: TRBJ1-2; CDR3aa: CASSLGQGAAGYTF; CDR3nt: TGCGCCAGCAGCTTGGGACAGGGGGCTGCCGGCTACACCTTC
v_gene: TRBV7-2; abundance: few; d_gene: .; len: 15; j_gene: TRBJ1-2; CDR3aa: CASSLARAMSYGYTF; CDR3nt: TGTGCCAGCAGCTTAGCCAGGGCCATGTCGTATGGCTACACCTTC
v_gene: TRBV10-3; abundance: .; d_gene: TRBD2; len: 12; j_gene: TRBJ2-7; CDR3aa: CAIGGGPYEQYF; CDR3nt: TGTGCCATCGGGGGAGGGCCCTACGAGCAGTACTTC
v_gene: TRBV5-1; abundance: few; d_gene: TRBD1; len: 16; j_gene: TRBJ1-6; CDR3aa: CASSFGTGDYNSPLHF; CDR3nt: TGCGCCAGCAGCTTCGGGACAGGTGACTATAATTCACCCCTCCACTTT
v_gene: TRBV18; abundance: .; d_gene: .; len: 14; j_gene: TRBJ1-5; CDR3aa: CASSPTNMLAPQHF; CDR3nt: TGTGCCAGCTCACCGACTAACATGTTGGCGCCCCAGCATTTT
v_gene: TRBV4-3; abundance: .; d_gene: .; len: 15; j_gene: TRBJ2-1; CDR3aa: CASSQGVSSYNEQFF; CDR3nt: TGCGCCAGCAGCCAAGGGGTATCCAGCTACAATGAGCAGTTCTTC
v_gene: TRBV30; abundance: .; d_gene: .; len: 16; j_gene: TRBJ1-5; CDR3aa: CAWSLTYPDFIQPQHF; CDR3nt: TGTGCCTGGAGTCTTACATATCCGGATTTCATTCAGCCCCAGCATTTT
v_gene: TRBV30; abundance: few; d_gene: .; len: 13; j_gene: TRBJ1-5; CDR3aa: CAWSRGLSQPQHF; CDR3nt: TGTGCCTGGAGTCGGGGTCTGAGTCAGCCCCAGCATTTT
v_gene: TRBV4-1; abundance: few; d_gene: .; len: 16; j_gene: TRBJ2-2; CDR3aa: CASSPSLGTNTGELFF; CDR3nt: TGCGCCAGCAGCCCCTCCCTGGGAACGAACACCGGGGAGCTGTTTTTT
v_gene: TRBV7-2; abundance: .; d_gene: TRBD1; len: 17; j_gene: TRBJ2-4; CDR3aa: CASSLVGTGGAKNIQYF; CDR3nt: TGTGCCAGCAGCTTAGTCGGAACAGGGGGCGCCAAAAACATTCAGTACTTC
v_gene: TRBV15; abundance: .; d_gene: .; len: 13; j_gene: TRBJ1-2; CDR3aa: CATSRAPEYGYTF; CDR3nt: TGTGCCACCAGCAGAGCCCCTGAATATGGCTACACCTTC
v_gene: TRBV15; abundance: few; d_gene: TRBD2; len: 18; j_gene: TRBJ2-3; CDR3aa: CATSRDPLSGGLTDTQYF; CDR3nt: TGTGCCACCAGCAGAGATCCGCTTAGCGGGGGGCTCACAGATACGCAGTATTTT
v_gene: TRBV27; abundance: .; d_gene: .; len: 12; j_gene: TRBJ1-2; CDR3aa: CASSGGSGSYTF; CDR3nt: TGTGCCAGCAGCGGGGGCTCGGGGAGCTACACCTTC
v_gene: TRBV11-1; abundance: .; d_gene: .; len: 15; j_gene: TRBJ2-2; CDR3aa: CASRKRVGRTGELFF; CDR3nt: TGTGCCAGCAGGAAGAGGGTAGGGAGAACCGGGGAGCTGTTTTTT
v_gene: TRBV27; abundance: .; d_gene: TRBD1; len: 17; j_gene: TRBJ2-2; CDR3aa: CASSLETGTSNTGELFF; CDR3nt: TGTGCCAGCAGTTTAGAGACAGGGACCTCGAACACCGGGGAGCTGTTTTTT
v_gene: TRBV5-6; abundance: .; d_gene: .; len: 12; j_gene: TRBJ1-2; CDR3aa: CASSYNRDGYTF; CDR3nt: TGTGCCAGCAGCTACAACAGGGATGGCTACACCTTC
v_gene: TRBV5-6; abundance: few; d_gene: TRBD2; len: 16; j_gene: TRBJ2-3; CDR3aa: CASSLAAGGPPDTQYF; CDR3nt: TGTGCCAGCAGCTTGGCGGCGGGGGGGCCCCCAGATACGCAGTATTTT